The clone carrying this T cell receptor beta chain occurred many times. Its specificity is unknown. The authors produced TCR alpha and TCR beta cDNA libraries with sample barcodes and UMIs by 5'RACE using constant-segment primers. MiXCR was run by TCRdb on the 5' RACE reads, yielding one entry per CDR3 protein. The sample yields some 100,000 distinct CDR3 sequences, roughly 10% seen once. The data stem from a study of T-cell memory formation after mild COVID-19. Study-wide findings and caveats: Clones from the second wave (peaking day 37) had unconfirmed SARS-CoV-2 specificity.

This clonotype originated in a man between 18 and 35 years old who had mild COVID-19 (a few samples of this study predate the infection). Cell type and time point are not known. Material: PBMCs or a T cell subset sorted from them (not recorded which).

The CDR3, as DNA: TGTGCCAGCAGTTACCGGCTGTACGAGCAGTACTTC. Translating gives CASSYRLYEQYF. The J gene is TRBJ2-7, the V gene TRBV12-3 or TRBV12-4; D gene ambiguous. V lost 4 bases, J lost 4 bases, and 8 bases lay in between. The CDR3 runs 12 residues.